What follows are 9 T cell receptor beta chains derived from one specimen sequenced in a study of Graves' ophthalmopathy and Graves' hyperthyroidism (dated by TCRdb to between 2017 and 2018). The reads were generated on an Illumina HiSeq 2000. TCR beta CDR3 regions were amplified from RNA transcripts for repertoire sequencing. The first round was an RT-PCR using HTBI primers with the Qiagen OneStep RT-PCR kit, and this first round was followed by a second-round multiplex PCR, then size selection and purification. The public reads were run again by TCRdb, first through fastp at Q25 and then through MiXCR, and only productive beta chains were kept. A single entry per CDR3 protein holds the most common genes and DNA from its merged rows. This sample comprises about 370,000 distinct CDR3 sequences, 15% to 20% of them detected only once. Jointly, the top ten make up 2.4% of the sample. Sequenced: peripheral blood. These receptors were obtained from an adult woman with stable Graves' hyperthyroidism.

This clonotype was seen repeatedly, ten times or more. J is TRBJ2-7 and V is TRBV20-1, with D perhaps TRBD1 or TRBD2 (5 bases each). Per germline, CDR1 DFQATT and CDR2 SNEGSKA (reference sequence). Between the trimmed V and J ends, which lost 2 bases and 5 bases, there was a span of 16 bases. The CDR3 length is 14 residues. CDR3 bases: TGCAGTGCTAGAACCGGGACCGCGGGTGACGAGCAGTACTTC. Translated, it gives CSARTGTAGDEQYF.

This clonotype was found many times. V and J are TRBV7-8 and TRBJ2-7, with D uncertain. The CDR3 covers 13 residues. The V gene's germline CDR1 is SGHVS and CDR2 FQNEAQ. Trimming cost V 2 bases and J 3 bases, with 8 bases left between them. As DNA, the CDR3 is TGTGCCAGCAGCTTAATGAGTTTCTACGAGCAGTACTTC. This sequence encodes CASSLMSFYEQYF.

This clonotype has more than one count but fewer than ten. A much larger clone lies one base from this, so it may be a read error. J is TRBJ2-5 and V is TRBV6-1, with D unclear. Germline lookup yields CDR1 MNHNS and CDR2 SASEGT. This CDR3 is 13 amino acids long. CDR3 in DNA: TGTGCCAGCAGTGAAGGGGTAGAGGAGACCCAGGACTTC. As protein: CASSEGVEETQDF.

This clonotype showed up many times. The V gene is TRBV29-1, the J gene TRBJ1-2, with D possibly matching TRBD1 (5 bases). Trimming left V 4 bases short and J 1 base short, with 7 bases between. The germline V gene has CDR1 SQVTM and CDR2 ANQGSEA. This CDR3 has 12 residues. The CDR3 loop reads CSVATVNYGYTF. The CDR3, as DNA: TGCAGCGTTGCGACAGTTAACTATGGCTACACCTTC. Supplemented by reference TRBV29-1 and TRBJ1-2, the full variable domain reads SAVISQKPSRDICQRGTSLTIQCQVDSQVTMMFWYRQQPGQSLTLIATANQGSEATYESGFVIDKFPISRPNLTFSTLTVSNMSPEDSSIYLCSVATVNYGYTFGSGTRLTVV.

This clonotype was counted ten times or more. The V and J genes are TRBV15 and TRBJ1-5; TRBD1 matches 10 bases. Germline lookup yields CDR1 LNHNV and CDR2 YYDKDF (reference sequence). V trimming: 4 bases; J trimming: 6 bases; junction bases outside the gene matches: 6. The CDR3 consists of 15 residues. The CDR3 region has the DNA TGTGCCACCAGCACCGGGACAGGGGAAGGTCAGCCCCAGCATTTT. Protein product: CATSTGTGEGQPQHF.

This clonotype came up many times. The V call is TRBV7-2, the J call TRBJ1-1; D is undetermined. This CDR3 is built from 16 residues. Per the germline V gene, CDR1 is SGHTA and CDR2 is FQGNSA. The germline V and J ends were trimmed by 3 bases and 1 base, with 15 bases remaining between them. CDR3 bases: TGTGCCAGCAGCTTCTGGGTCGGCAGCTCGAACACTGAAGCTTTCTTT. It codes for CASSFWVGSSNTEAFF.

DNA of the CDR3: TGTGCCAGCAGTTTTATTGGGGTCAAAGGGCGAGGCTATGGCTACACCTTC. This encodes CASSFIGVKGRGYGYTF. V and J are TRBV12-3 or TRBV12-4 and TRBJ1-2; D is unclear. The CDR3 is made up of 17 amino acids. The V gene lost 3 bases and the J gene lost 4 bases, with 21 bases spanning the gap.

This clonotype was observed many times. V gene TRBV6-1 combines with J gene TRBJ1-1; no reliable D call. Trimming left V 4 bases short and J 7 bases short, with 16 bases between. CDR3 length equals 14 residues. Germline-derived CDR1 and CDR2 are MNHNS and SASEGT. CDR3 loop: CASSVSTPGREAFF. In nucleotides, the CDR3 is TGTGCCAGCAGTGTGTCCACTCCGGGTCGTGAAGCTTTCTTT.

CDR3 amino acids: CASSSGRPNRVGTEAFF. The CDR3 DNA is TGTGCCAGCAGCTCCGGAAGACCTAACAGGGTTGGGACTGAAGCTTTCTTT. This sequence joins TRBV11-1 and TRBJ1-1; a weak D match, TRBD1 (6 bases). This CDR3 contains 17 residues. Germline CDR1 is SGHAT and CDR2 is FQDESV (reference sequence). V was pared by 4 bases and J by 5 bases, with 23 bases between. Using reference TRBV11-1 and TRBJ1-1 for the parts outside the CDR3, the full variable domain is EAEVAQSPRYKITEKSQAVAFWCDPISGHATLYWYRQILGQGPELLVQFQDESVVDDSQLPKDRFSAERLKGVDSTLKIQPAELGDSAMYLCASSSGRPNRVGTEAFFGQGTRLTVV.